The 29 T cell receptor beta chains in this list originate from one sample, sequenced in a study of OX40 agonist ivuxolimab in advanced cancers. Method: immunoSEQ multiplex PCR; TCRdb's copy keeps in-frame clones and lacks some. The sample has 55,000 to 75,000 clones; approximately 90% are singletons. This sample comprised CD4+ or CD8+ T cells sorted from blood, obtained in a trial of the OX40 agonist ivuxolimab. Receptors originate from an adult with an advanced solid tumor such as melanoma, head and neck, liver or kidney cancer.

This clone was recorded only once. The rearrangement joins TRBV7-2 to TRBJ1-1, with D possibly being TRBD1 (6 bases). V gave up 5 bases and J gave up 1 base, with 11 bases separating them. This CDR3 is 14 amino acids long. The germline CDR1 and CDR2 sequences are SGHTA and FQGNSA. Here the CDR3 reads CASSTDRWNTEAFF. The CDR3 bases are TGTGCCAGCAGCACGGACAGATGGAACACTGAAGCTTTCTTT. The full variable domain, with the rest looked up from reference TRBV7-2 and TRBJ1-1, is GAGVSQSPSNKVTEKGKDVELRCDPISGHTALYWYRQSLGQGLEFLIYFQGNSAPDKSGLPSDRFSAERTGGSVSTLTIQRTQQEDSAVYLCASSTDRWNTEAFFGQGTRLTVV.

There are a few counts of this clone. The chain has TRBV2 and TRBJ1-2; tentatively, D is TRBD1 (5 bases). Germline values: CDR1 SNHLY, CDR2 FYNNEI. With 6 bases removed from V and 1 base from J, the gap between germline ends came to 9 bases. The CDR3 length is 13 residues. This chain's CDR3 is CASSAQGNYGYTF. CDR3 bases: TGTGCCAGCAGCGCCCAGGGTAACTATGGCTACACCTTC.

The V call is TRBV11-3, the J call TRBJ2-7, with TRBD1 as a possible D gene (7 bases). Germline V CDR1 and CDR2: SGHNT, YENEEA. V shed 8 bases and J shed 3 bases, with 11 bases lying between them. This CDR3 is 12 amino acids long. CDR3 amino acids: CASGGTDYEQYF. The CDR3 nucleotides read TGTGCCAGCGGAGGGACAGACTACGAGCAGTACTTC. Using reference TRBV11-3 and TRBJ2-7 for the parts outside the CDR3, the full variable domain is EAGVVQSPRYKIIEKKQPVAFWCNPISGHNTLYWYLQNLGQGPELLIRYENEEAVDDSQLPKDRFSAERLKGVDSTLKIQPAELGDSAVYLCASGGTDYEQYFGPGTRLTVT.

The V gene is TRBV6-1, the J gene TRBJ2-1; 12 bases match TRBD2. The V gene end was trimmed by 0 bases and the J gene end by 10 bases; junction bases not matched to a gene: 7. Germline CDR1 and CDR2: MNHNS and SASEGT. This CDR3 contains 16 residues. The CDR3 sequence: CASSEALLAGGGEQFF. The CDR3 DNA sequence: TGTGCCAGCAGTGAAGCGTTACTAGCGGGAGGAGGAGAGCAGTTCTTC.

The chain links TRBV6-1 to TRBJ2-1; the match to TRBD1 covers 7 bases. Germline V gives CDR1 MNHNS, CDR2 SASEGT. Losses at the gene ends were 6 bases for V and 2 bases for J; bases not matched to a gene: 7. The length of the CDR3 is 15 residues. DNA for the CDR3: TGTGCCAGCAGAGAGGGACAGTCCCCCTACAATGAGCAGTTCTTC. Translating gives CASREGQSPYNEQFF.

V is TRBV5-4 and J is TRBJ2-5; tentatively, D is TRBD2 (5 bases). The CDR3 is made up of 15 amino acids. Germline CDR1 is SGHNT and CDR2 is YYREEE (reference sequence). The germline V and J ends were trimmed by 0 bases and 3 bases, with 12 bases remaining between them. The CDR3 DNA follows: TGTGCCAGCAGCTTGGCAGCGCGGGCGGAAGAGACCCAGTACTTC. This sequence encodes CASSLAARAEETQYF.

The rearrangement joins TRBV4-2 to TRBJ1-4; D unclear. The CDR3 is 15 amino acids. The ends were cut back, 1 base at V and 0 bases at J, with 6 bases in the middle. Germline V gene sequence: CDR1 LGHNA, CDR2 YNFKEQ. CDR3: CASSQVHATNEKLFF. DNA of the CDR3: TGTGCCAGCAGCCAAGTGCACGCAACTAATGAAAAACTGTTTTTT.

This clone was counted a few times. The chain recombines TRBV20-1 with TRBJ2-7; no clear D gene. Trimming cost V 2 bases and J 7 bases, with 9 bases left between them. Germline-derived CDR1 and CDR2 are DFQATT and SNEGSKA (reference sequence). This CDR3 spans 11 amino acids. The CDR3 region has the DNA TGCAGTGCTAGATCGCTTTGGGAGCAGTACTTC. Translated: CSARSLWEQYF.

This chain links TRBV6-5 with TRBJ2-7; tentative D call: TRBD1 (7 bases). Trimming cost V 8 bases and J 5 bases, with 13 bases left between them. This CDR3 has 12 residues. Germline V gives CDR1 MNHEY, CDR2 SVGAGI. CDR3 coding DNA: TGTGCCAGCGGGGGGACAGTCGACGAGCAGTACTTC. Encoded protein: CASGGTVDEQYF.

The CDR3 DNA follows: TGTGCCAGCAGGGGGGACAGGGTCTCCACTCAGCCCCAGCATTTT. The encoded protein is CASRGDRVSTQPQHF. The chain is built from TRBV6-1 and TRBJ1-5, with 9 nucleotides matching TRBD1. J lost 6 bases, V lost 6 bases, and 9 bases had no gene match. This CDR3 has 15 residues. In germline, CDR1 is MNHNS, CDR2 SASEGT.

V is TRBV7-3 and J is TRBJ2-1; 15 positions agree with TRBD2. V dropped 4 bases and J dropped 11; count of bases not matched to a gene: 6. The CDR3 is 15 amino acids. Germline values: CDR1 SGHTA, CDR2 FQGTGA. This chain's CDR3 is CASSSGTSGRTQQFF. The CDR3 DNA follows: TGTGCCAGCAGCTCCGGGACTAGCGGGAGGACTCAGCAGTTCTTC.

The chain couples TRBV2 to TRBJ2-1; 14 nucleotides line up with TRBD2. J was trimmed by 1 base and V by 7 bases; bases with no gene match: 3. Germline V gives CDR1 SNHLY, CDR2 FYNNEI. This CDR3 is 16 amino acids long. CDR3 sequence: CASTGTSGSSYNEQFF. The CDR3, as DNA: TGTGCCAGCACCGGGACTAGCGGGAGTTCCTACAATGAGCAGTTCTTC.

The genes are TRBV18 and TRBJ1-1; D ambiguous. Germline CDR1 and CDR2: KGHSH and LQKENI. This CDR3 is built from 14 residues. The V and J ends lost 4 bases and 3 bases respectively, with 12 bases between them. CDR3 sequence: CASSLSARYTEAFF. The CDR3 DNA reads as TGTGCCAGCTCACTTAGCGCGCGCTACACTGAAGCTTTCTTT.

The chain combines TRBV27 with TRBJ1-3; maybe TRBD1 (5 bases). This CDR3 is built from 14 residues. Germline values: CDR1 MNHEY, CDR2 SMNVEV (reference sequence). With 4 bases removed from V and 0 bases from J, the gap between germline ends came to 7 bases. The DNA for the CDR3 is TGTGCCAGCAGTTCGACAGTCTCTGGAAACACCATATATTTT. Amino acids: CASSSTVSGNTIYF.

For the CDR3, the DNA is TGTGCCAGCAGCTTCGACAGGGTTGGTGGCTACACCTTC. It yields the protein CASSFDRVGGYTF. The V call is TRBV7-2, the J call TRBJ1-2; 7 positions match TRBD1. The CDR3 totals 13 residues. V shed 3 bases, J shed 7 bases, and the junction held 5 bases outside the gene matches. Germline V lookup: CDR1 SGHTA, CDR2 FQGNSA.

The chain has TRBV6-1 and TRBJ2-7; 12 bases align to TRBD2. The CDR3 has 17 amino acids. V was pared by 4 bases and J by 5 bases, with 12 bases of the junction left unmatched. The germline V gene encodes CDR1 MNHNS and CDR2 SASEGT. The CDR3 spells CASSAQTGLAGRNEQYF. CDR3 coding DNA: TGTGCCAGCAGTGCTCAGACAGGACTAGCGGGAAGGAACGAGCAGTACTTC.

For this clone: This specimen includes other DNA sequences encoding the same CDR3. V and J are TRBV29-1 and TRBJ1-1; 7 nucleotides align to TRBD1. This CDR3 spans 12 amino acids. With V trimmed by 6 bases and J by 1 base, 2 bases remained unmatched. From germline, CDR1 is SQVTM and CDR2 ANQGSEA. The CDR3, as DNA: TGCAGCGTCGACAGGGCGAACACTGAAGCTTTCTTT. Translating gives CSVDRANTEAFF.

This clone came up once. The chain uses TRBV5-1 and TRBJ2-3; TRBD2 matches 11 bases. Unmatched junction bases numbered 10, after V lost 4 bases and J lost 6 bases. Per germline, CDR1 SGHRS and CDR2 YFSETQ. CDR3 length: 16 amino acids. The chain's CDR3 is CASSGTSGTRLDTQYF. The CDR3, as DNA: TGCGCCAGCAGCGGGACTAGCGGAACCCGTTTGGATACGCAGTATTTT.

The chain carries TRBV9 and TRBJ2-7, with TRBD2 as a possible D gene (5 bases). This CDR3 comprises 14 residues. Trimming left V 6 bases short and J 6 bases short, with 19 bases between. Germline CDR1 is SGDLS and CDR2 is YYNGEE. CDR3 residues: CASTPEGSRGEQYF. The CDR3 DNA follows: TGTGCCAGCACCCCAGAAGGTAGTCGGGGCGAGCAGTACTTC. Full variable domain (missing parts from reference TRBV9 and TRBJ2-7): DSGVTQTPKHLITATGQRVTLRCSPRSGDLSVYWYQQSLDQGLQFLIQYYNGEERAKGNILERFSAQQFPDLHSELNLSSLELGDSALYFCASTPEGSRGEQYFGPGTRLTVT.

CDR3: CASRASGPSTDTQYF. CDR3 nucleotides: TGTGCCAGCAGAGCGAGCGGACCTAGCACAGATACGCAGTATTTT. This chain links TRBV28 with TRBJ2-3; D may be TRBD2 (5 bases). The CDR3 sequence is 15 residues long. Germline V gene data show CDR1 as MDHEN and CDR2 as SYDVKM. V lost 6 bases to trimming and J lost 0 bases, with 13 bases between them.

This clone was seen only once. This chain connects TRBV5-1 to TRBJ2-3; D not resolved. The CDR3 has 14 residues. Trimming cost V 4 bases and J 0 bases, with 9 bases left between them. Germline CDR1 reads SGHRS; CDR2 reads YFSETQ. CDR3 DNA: TGCGCCAGCAGCCGGACGACTAGCACAGATACGCAGTATTTT. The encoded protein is CASSRTTSTDTQYF.

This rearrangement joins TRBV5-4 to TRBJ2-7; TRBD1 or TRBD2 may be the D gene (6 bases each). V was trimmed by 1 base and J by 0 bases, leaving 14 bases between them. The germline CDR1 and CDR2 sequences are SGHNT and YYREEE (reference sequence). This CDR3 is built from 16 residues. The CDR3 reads CASSLRRDTYSYEQYF. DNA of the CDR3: TGTGCCAGCAGCTTGAGGCGGGACACCTACTCCTACGAGCAGTACTTC.

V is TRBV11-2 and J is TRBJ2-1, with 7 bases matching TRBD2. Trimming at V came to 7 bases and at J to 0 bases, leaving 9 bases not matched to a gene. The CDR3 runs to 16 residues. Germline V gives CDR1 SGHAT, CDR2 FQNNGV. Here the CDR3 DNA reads TGTGCCAGCAACAGAGCGGGAACATACTCCTACAATGAGCAGTTCTTC. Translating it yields CASNRAGTYSYNEQFF.

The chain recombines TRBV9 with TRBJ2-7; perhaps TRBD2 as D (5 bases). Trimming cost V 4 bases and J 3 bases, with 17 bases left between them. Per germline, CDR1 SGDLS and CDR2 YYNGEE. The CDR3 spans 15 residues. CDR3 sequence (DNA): TGTGCCAGCAGCCCGCATGAAGGGAGCAACTACGAGCAGTACTTC. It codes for CASSPHEGSNYEQYF.

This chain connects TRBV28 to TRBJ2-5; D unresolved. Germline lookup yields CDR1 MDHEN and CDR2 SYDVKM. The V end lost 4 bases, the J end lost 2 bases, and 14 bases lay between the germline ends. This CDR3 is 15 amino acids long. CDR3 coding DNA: TGTGCCAGCAGTTCCAACGATTACGGACAAGAGACCCAGTACTTC. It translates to CASSSNDYGQETQYF.

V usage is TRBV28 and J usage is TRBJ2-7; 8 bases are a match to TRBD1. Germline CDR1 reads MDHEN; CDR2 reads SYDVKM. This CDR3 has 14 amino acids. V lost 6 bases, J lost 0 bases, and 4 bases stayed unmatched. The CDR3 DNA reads TGTGCCAGCAGGCGACAGGGGACCTCCTACGAGCAGTACTTC. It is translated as CASRRQGTSYEQYF.

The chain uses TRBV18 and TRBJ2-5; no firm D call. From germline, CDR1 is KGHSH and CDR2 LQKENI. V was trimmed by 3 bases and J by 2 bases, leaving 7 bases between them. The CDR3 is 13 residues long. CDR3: CASSPSMQETQYF. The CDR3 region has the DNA TGTGCCAGCTCACCTAGCATGCAAGAGACCCAGTACTTC.

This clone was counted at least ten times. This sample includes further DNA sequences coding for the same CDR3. This CDR3 is CASVGTGAYSNQPQHF. The CDR3, as DNA: TGTGCCAGTGTGGGGACAGGGGCCTATAGCAATCAGCCCCAGCATTTT. This chain uses TRBV19 with TRBJ1-5; 10 nucleotides line up with TRBD1. Looked up from germline, CDR1 is LNHDA and CDR2 is SQIVND (reference sequence). The CDR3 is 16 amino acids. The junction had 7 bases not matched to a gene; V was cut back by 8 bases and J by 0 bases.

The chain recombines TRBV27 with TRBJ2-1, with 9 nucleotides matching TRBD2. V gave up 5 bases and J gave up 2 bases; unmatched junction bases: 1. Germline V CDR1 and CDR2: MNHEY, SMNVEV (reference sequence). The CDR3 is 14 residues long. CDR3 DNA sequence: TGTGCCAGCAGTCCTAGCGGGACCTACAATGAGCAGTTCTTC. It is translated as CASSPSGTYNEQFF.